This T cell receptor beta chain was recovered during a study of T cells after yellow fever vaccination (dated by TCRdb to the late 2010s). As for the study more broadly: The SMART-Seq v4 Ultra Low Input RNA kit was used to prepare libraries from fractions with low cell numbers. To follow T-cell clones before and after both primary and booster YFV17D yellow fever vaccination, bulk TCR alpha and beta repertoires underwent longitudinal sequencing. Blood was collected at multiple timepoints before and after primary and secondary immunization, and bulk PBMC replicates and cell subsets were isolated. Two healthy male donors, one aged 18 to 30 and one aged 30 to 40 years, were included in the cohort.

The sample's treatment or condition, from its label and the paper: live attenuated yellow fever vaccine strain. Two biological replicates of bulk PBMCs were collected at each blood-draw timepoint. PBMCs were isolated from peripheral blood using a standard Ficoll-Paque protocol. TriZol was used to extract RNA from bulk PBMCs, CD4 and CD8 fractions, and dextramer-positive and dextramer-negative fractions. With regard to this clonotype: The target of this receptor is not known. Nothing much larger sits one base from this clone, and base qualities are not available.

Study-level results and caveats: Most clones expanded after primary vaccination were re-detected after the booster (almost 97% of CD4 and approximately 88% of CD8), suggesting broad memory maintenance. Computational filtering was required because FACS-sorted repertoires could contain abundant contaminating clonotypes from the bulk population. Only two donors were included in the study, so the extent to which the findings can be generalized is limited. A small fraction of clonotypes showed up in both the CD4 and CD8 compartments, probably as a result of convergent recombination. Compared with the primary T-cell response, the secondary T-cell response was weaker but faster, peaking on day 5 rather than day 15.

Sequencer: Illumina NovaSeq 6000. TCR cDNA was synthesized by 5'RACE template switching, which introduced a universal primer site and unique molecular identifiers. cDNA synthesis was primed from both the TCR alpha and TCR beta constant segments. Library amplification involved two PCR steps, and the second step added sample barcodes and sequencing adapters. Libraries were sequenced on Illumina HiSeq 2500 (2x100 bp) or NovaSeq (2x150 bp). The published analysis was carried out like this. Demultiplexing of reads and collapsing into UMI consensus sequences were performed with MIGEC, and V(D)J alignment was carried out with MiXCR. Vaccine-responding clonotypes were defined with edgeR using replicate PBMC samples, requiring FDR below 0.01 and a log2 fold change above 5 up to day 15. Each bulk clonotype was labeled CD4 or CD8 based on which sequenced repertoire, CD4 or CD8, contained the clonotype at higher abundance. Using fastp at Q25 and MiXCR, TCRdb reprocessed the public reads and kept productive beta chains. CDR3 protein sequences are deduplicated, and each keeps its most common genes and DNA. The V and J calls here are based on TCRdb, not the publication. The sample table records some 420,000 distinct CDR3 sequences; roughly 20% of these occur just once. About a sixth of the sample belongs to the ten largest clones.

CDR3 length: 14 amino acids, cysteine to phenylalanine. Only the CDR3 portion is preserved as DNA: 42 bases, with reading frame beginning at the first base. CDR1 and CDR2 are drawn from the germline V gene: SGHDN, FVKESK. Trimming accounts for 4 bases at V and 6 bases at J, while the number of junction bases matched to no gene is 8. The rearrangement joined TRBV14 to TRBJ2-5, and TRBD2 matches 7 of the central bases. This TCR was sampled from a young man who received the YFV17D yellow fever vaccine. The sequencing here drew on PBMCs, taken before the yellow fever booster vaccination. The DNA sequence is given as TGTGCCAGCAGCCGGGGAGGGGATACACAGACCCAGTACTTC. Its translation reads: CASSRGGDTQTQYF.